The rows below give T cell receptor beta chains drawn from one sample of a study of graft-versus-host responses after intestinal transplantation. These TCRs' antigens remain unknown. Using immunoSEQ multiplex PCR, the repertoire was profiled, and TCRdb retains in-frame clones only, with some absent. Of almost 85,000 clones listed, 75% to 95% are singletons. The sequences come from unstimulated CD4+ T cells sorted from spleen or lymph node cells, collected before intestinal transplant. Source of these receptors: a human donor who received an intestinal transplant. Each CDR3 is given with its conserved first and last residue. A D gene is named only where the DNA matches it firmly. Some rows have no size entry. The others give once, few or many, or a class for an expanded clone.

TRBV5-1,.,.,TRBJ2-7,CASSLGDITYEQYF,TGCGCCAGCAGCTTGGGTGACATCACCTACGAGCAGTACTTC
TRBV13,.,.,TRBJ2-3,CASSLNRVGTDTQYF,TGTGCCAGCAGCCTGAACAGGGTGGGCACAGATACGCAGTATTTT
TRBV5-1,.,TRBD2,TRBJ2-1,CASSLGALAGVVDEQFF,TGCGCCAGCAGCTTGGGTGCCTTAGCGGGGGTGGTCGATGAGCAGTTCTTC
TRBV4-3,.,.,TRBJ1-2,CASSQAGSGPPYYGYTF,TGCGCCAGCAGCCAAGCTGGGTCAGGCCCACCCTACTATGGCTACACCTTC
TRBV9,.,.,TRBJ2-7,CASAAGRGAKYEQYF,TGTGCCAGCGCCGCGGGACGGGGGGCGAAGTACGAGCAGTACTTC
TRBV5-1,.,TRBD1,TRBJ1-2,CASSPGSTGQIFVIETRLGYTF,TGCGCCAGCAGCCCCGGTTCGACGGGACAGATTTTTGTGATAGAAACTCGCTTGGGCTACACCTTC
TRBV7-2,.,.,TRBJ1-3,CASSSEQGALTGNTIYF,TGTGCCAGCAGCTCGGAACAGGGAGCGTTGACTGGAAACACCATATATTTT
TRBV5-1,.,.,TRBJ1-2,CASSLEVGGGYTF,TGCGCCAGCAGCTTGGAGGTAGGGGGTGGCTACACCTTC
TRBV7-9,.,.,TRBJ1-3,CASSGLGGTSGNTIYF,TGTGCCAGCAGCGGACTAGGCGGGACCTCTGGAAACACCATATATTTT
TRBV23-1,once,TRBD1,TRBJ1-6,CASSQFPGGLNSPLHF,TGCGCCAGCAGTCAATTCCCAGGGGGCTTGAATTCACCCCTCCACTTT
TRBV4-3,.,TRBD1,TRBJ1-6,CASSEDPVRGSSYNSPLHF,TGCGCCAGCAGCGAAGATCCAGTCAGGGGGAGCTCCTATAATTCACCCCTCCACTTT
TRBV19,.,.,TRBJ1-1,CASSIATAVNTEAFF,TGTGCCAGTAGTATAGCGACAGCCGTGAACACTGAAGCTTTCTTT
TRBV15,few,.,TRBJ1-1,CATSRTQGEAFF,TGTGCCACCAGCCGGACTCAGGGGGAAGCTTTCTTT